Below, one T cell receptor beta chain is given with its context. Its antigen is not known. The V and J ends lost 2 bases and 5 bases respectively, with 12 bases between them. Germline V gene data show CDR1 as SGHNT and CDR2 as YENEEA. CDR3 size: 14 residues. This sample was included in a study of T cells in localized non-small cell lung cancer. The data were produced by immunoSEQ multiplex PCR, yet TCRdb's version contains in-frame clones alone and is incomplete. The repertoire holds about 2,300 clones, with less than 25% as singletons. Study-wide points: It remains possible that heterogeneity exists, since only one tumor region was sequenced.

The sequenced sample was lung tumor tissue, obtained before any cancer treatment. The receptor was derived from a woman aged 35 to 70 with stage II lung adenocarcinoma. The chain recombines TRBV11-3 with TRBJ2-5; D gene ambiguous. Written as DNA, the CDR3 is TGTGCCAGCAGCTTAAGATCGGATGGGGAGACCCAGTACTTC. This gives the protein CASSLRSDGETQYF. Based on the CDR3 plus reference TRBV11-3 and TRBJ2-5, the full variable domain is EAGVVQSPRYKIIEKKQPVAFWCNPISGHNTLYWYLQNLGQGPELLIRYENEEAVDDSQLPKDRFSAERLKGVDSTLKIQPAELGDSAVYLCASSLRSDGETQYFGPGTRLLVL.